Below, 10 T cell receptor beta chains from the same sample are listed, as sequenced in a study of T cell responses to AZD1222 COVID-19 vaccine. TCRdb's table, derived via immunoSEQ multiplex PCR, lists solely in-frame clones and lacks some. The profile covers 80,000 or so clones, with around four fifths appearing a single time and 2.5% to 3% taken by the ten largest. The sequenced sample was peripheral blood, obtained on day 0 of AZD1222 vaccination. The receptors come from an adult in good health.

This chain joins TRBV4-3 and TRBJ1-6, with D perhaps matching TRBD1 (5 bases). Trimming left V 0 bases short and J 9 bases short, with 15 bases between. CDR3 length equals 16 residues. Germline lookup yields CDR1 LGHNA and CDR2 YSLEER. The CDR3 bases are TGCGCCAGCAGCCAAGATACGGCGGCAGGGAGTTCACCCCTCCACTTT. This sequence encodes CASSQDTAAGSSPLHF.

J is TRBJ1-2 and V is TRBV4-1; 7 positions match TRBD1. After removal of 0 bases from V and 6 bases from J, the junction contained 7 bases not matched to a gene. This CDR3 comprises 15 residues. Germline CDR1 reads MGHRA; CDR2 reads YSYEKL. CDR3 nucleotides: TGCGCCAGCAGCCAAGACCCAGGGGGTTGGAATGGCTACACCTTC. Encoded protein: CASSQDPGGWNGYTF.

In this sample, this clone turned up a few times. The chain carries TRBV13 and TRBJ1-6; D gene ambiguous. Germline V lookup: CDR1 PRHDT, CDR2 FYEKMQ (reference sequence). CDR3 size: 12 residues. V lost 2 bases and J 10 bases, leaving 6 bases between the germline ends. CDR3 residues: CASSLSGSPLHF. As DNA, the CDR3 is TGTGCCAGCAGCTTATCCGGATCACCCCTCCACTTT.

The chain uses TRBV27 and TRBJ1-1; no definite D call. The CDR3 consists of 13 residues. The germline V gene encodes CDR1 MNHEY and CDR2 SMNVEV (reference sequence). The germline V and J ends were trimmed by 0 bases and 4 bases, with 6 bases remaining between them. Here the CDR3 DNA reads TGTGCCAGCAGTTTATCGCTGATCACTGAAGCTTTCTTT. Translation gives CASSLSLITEAFF.

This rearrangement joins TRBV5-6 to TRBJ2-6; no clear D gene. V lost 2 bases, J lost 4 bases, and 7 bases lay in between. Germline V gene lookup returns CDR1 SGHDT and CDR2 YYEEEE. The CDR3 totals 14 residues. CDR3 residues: CASSFWAGANVLTF. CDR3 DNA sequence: TGTGCCAGCAGCTTTTGGGCCGGGGCCAACGTCCTGACTTTC.

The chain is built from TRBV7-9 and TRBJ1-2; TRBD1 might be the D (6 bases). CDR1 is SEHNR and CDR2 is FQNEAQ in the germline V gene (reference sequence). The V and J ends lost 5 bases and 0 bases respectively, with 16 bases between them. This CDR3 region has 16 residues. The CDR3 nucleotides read TGTGCCAGCAGCAAACTGACAGGCCAAGCTAACTATGGCTACACCTTC. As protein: CASSKLTGQANYGYTF. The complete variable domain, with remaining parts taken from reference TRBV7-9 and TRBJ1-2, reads DTGVSQNPRHKITKRGQNVTFRCDPISEHNRLYWYRQTLGQGPEFLTYFQNEAQLEKSRLLSDRFSAERPKGSFSTLEIQRTEQGDSAMYLCASSKLTGQANYGYTFGSGTRLTVV.

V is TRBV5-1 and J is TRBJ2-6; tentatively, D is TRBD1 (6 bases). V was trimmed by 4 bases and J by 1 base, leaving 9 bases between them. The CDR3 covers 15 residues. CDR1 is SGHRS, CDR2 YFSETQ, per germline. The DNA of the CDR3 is TGCGCCAGCAGCCTAACAGGGTCTGGGGCCAACGTCCTGACTTTC. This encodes CASSLTGSGANVLTF.

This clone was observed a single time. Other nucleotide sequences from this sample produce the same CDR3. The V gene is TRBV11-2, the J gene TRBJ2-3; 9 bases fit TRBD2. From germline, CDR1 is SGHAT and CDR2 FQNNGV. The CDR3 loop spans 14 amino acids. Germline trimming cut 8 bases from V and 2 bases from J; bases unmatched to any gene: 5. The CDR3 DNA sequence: TGTGCCAGCTCTCTAGCGGGGTACACAGATACGCAGTATTTT. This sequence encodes CASSLAGYTDTQYF.

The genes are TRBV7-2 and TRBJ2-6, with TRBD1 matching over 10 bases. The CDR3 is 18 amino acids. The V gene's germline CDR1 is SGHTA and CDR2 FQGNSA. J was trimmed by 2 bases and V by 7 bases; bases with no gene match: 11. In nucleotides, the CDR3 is TGTGCCAGCAAGGAATTACCGGGACAGGGGACTGGGGCCAACGTCCTGACTTTC. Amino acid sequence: CASKELPGQGTGANVLTF.

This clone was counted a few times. DNA for the CDR3: TGTGCCAGTAAGGTTGGGCCCGCCTTATCCTCTGGAAACACCATATATTTT. Translating gives CASKVGPALSSGNTIYF. V gene TRBV19 combines with J gene TRBJ1-3; the D is unclear. This CDR3 region has 17 residues. Germline CDR1 is LNHDA and CDR2 is SQIVND (reference sequence). Trimming stripped 7 bases from V and 0 bases from J, with 19 bases between.